The source of this T cell receptor beta chain is a study of a mutant IDH1 vaccine in newly diagnosed glioma. Turning to the study itself: Patients began vaccination 4-6 weeks after radiotherapy alone, or with temozolomide cycles. Among treated patients, around 62% were male and around 38% female, and mean age was 40.4 years. Study results and limitations: Pseudoprogression seemed unlinked to shifts in top peripheral T cell clonotypes.

The method was immunoSEQ multiplex PCR; TCRdb's version includes in-frame clones alone and lacks a portion of them. The sample includes fewer than 95,000 clones, around four fifths of them seen just once. Time point specified: week 47, end of study. Every vaccine dose comprised 300 ug of mutant IDH1 20-mer peptide plus topical imiquimod. J lost 3 bases, V lost 6 bases, and 4 bases had no gene match. CDR3 length: 14 residues. Germline-derived CDR1 and CDR2 are KGHSH and LQKENI. This clone came up a few times. Antigen unknown. This receptor was taken from a man in his forties with glioma. The material was PBMCs, obtained from a glioma patient whose treatment included an IDH1 peptide vaccine. The chain has TRBV18 and TRBJ1-2, with TRBD1 identical over 10 bases. The CDR3 is CASSRDRGHYGYTF. The CDR3, as DNA: TGTGCCAGCTCCCGGGACAGGGGCCACTATGGCTACACCTTC.